These 11 T cell receptor beta chains came from one sample sequenced in a study of T cell changes during pregnancy in multiple sclerosis. Here immunoSEQ multiplex PCR was the method, and the copy in TCRdb shows in-frame clones only, minus some. The table has around 110,000 clones, roughly 92% seen once; the top ten hold more than 1.5%. Here the sequenced sample was peripheral blood, taken in the third trimester of pregnancy. The receptor set was obtained from a female donor with multiple sclerosis, enrolled in a pregnancy study.

This clone showed up just once. The chain is built from TRBV7-2 and TRBJ2-1; perhaps TRBD2 as D (6 bases). Trimming removed 5 bases from V and 5 bases from J, with 10 bases in between. Germline V gives CDR1 SGHTA, CDR2 FQGNSA. CDR3 length equals 13 residues. CDR3 residues: CASSPDYNNEQFF. CDR3 bases: TGTGCCAGCAGCCCGGACTACAACAATGAGCAGTTCTTC.

The V and J genes are TRBV4-2 and TRBJ2-7; 8 positions match TRBD1. Germline lookup yields CDR1 LGHNA and CDR2 YNFKEQ. With V trimmed by 4 bases and J by 5 bases, 10 bases remained unmatched. CDR3 size: 15 residues. CDR3 region: CASSPDRGRSNEQYF. The CDR3 bases are TGTGCCAGCAGCCCTGACAGGGGAAGATCTAACGAGCAGTACTTC.

The rearrangement joins TRBV11-2 to TRBJ2-7, with D possibly being TRBD2 (6 bases). Deletions cut 5 bases from V and 2 bases from J, with 13 bases between. Germline CDR1 reads SGHAT; CDR2 reads FQNNGV. This CDR3 is built from 14 residues. The CDR3 region is CASSRGTEPYEQYF. In nucleotides, the CDR3 is TGTGCCAGCAGCCGGGGGACGGAACCCTACGAGCAGTACTTC.

J is TRBJ2-1 and V is TRBV2, with 7 bases identical to TRBD2. V shed 3 bases, J shed 0 bases, and the junction held 11 bases outside the gene matches. The CDR3 runs to 18 residues. Germline V gene data show CDR1 as SNHLY and CDR2 as FYNNEI. The CDR3 coding sequence is TGTGCCAGCAGTGAGTTGACAGCGGGAAGGCCCTCCTACAATGAGCAGTTCTTC. It translates to CASSELTAGRPSYNEQFF.

This clone has only a few counts. This rearrangement joins TRBV7-2 to TRBJ1-6; D is perhaps TRBD1 (6 bases). CDR3 length: 14 amino acids. The V end lost 2 bases, the J end lost 7 bases, and 9 bases lay between the germline ends. Germline values: CDR1 SGHTA, CDR2 FQGNSA. The CDR3 loop reads CASSLTGSNSPLHF. CDR3 DNA: TGTGCCAGCAGCTTAACAGGGTCGAATTCACCCCTCCACTTT.

This clone appeared once. The chain links TRBV6-1 to TRBJ2-1; the match to TRBD2 covers 8 bases. The CDR3 spans 14 residues. V trimming: 4 bases; J trimming: 7 bases; junction bases outside the gene matches: 6. Germline V gene lookup returns CDR1 MNHNS and CDR2 SASEGT. The CDR3 DNA reads TGTGCCAGCAGTGGTACGGGGGGGGGAAATGAGCAGTTCTTC. Translating it yields CASSGTGGGNEQFF.

The chain has TRBV5-5 and TRBJ1-2, with unresolved D. Trimming pared 0 bases from V and 7 bases from J, leaving 13 bases between. This CDR3 has 14 amino acids. Germline assignment: CDR1 SGHKS and CDR2 YYEKEE (reference sequence). The CDR3 sequence: CASSLEGSGGGYTF. DNA of the CDR3: TGTGCCAGCAGCTTGGAGGGCTCTGGAGGTGGCTACACCTTC. The full variable domain, rest sourced from reference TRBV5-5 and TRBJ1-2, is DAGVTQSPTHLIKTRGQQVTLRCSPISGHKSVSWYQQVLGQGPQFIFQYYEKEERGRGNFPDRFSARQFPNYSSELNVNALLLGDSALYLCASSLEGSGGGYTFGSGTRLTVV.

This chain joins TRBV5-1 and TRBJ1-1, with D tentatively TRBD1 (6 bases). Germline V gene sequence: CDR1 SGHRS, CDR2 YFSETQ. The CDR3 contains 15 residues. Trimming pared 4 bases from V and 0 bases from J, leaving 13 bases between. Here the CDR3 DNA reads TGCGCCAGCAGCCCAAATGCAGGGGTGAACACTGAAGCTTTCTTT. This encodes CASSPNAGVNTEAFF.

V usage is TRBV11-3 and J usage is TRBJ2-3, with 7 positions matching TRBD2. In germline, CDR1 is SGHNT, CDR2 YENEEA. The CDR3 has 13 amino acids. After removal of 1 base from V and 12 bases from J, the junction contained 7 bases not matched to a gene. The DNA of the CDR3 is TGTGCCAGCAGCTTAGGGGTTAGCGGGCCACAGTATTTT. This translates into CASSLGVSGPQYF. The whole variable domain, filled in from reference TRBV11-3 and TRBJ2-3, reads EAGVVQSPRYKIIEKKQPVAFWCNPISGHNTLYWYLQNLGQGPELLIRYENEEAVDDSQLPKDRFSAERLKGVDSTLKIQPAELGDSAVYLCASSLGVSGPQYFGPGTRLTVL.

The chain carries TRBV30 and TRBJ1-3; the match to TRBD1 covers 7 bases. V lost 1 base to trimming and J lost 4 bases; unmatched junction nucleotides: 10. The CDR3 has 16 residues. CDR1 is GTSNPN and CDR2 is SVGIG in the germline V gene (reference sequence). This CDR3 is CAWSGILTGQGNTIYF. The DNA for the CDR3 is TGTGCCTGGAGTGGGATCCTAACGGGACAGGGAAACACCATATATTTT.

This chain connects TRBV2 to TRBJ1-2; D gene uncertain. Germline assignment: CDR1 SNHLY and CDR2 FYNNEI. The CDR3 is made up of 17 amino acids. V was clipped by 3 bases and J by 2 bases, with 19 bases between them. This CDR3 is CASSDPTPLSRNYGYTF. In DNA form, the CDR3 reads TGTGCCAGCAGTGACCCCACCCCCCTCTCGCGCAACTATGGCTACACCTTC.